The T cell receptor beta chain under discussion was sequenced for a study of OX40 agonist ivuxolimab in advanced cancers. Study as a whole: The treatment was a fully human IgG2 OX40 agonist, ivuxolimab. Ivuxolimab was administered intravenously to patients at 0.01 to 10 mg/kg every 2 weeks. Points from the study as a whole: In a subset of nonresponders, normalized T-cell clonal expansion was also low.

Produced via immunoSEQ multiplex PCR; TCRdb's table is partial and in-frame only. There are about 120,000 clones in the sample; 85% to 90% occur only once, and around 0.57% lies in the top ten. Systemic immunosuppression or autoimmune disease history was grounds to exclude patients. A single count supports this clone. No antigen is known for it. Sequences were derived from CD4+ or CD8+ T cells sorted from blood, sampled in a trial of the OX40 agonist ivuxolimab. This receptor was identified in an adult with an advanced solid tumor such as melanoma, head and neck, liver or kidney cancer.

CDR3 DNA sequence: TGTGCCAGCAGTTTGCCCGGGGCGGGAGGAGAGCAGTACTTC. This sequence encodes CASSLPGAGGEQYF. The V gene is TRBV27, the J gene TRBJ2-7; TRBD2 matches 8 bases. CDR1 and CDR2 from the germline V gene are MNHEY and SMNVEV (reference sequence). The V gene end was trimmed by 3 bases and the J gene end by 7 bases; junction bases not matched to a gene: 8. The CDR3 extends over 14 amino acids.